These T cell receptor beta chains were read from a single sample in a study of T cell responses to AZD1222 COVID-19 vaccine. Assay: immunoSEQ multiplex PCR; the TCRdb copy retains only in-frame clones and omits some. The table lists 95,000 to 100,000 clones, about 86% of them singletons. This sample comprised peripheral blood, obtained on day 0 of AZD1222 vaccination. These receptors all stem from an adult in good health. Both conserved end residues are part of each CDR3. Fields, in order: clone size, D gene, V gene, CDR3 protein. D genes are given only for firm matches. Only some rows state a clone size, as once, few, many or a class for expanded clones.

.	.	TRBV7-9	CASSRRDSRGETQYF
.	.	TRBV30	CAWSVGSDWPQHF
.	TRBD1	TRBV27	CASRSDRFTEAFF
once	TRBD1	TRBV4-2	CASSPKDRVRTGELFF
.	TRBD1	TRBV7-9	CASSRGTGSAEAFF
.	.	TRBV9	CASSVGGETGELFF
once	TRBD1	TRBV28	CASTVRTGFYGYTF
.	.	TRBV18	CASSLGRVGNTIYF
.	TRBD1	TRBV28	CASSRVQGNYGYTF
few	TRBD1	TRBV27	CASSLFPGGRSPLHF
.	TRBD1	TRBV5-1	CASSLGTGRAEQYF
.	.	TRBV30	CAWGRLDTQYF
.	.	TRBV12-5	CASGLVVSGPTDTQYF
.	.	TRBV5-5	CASSLVGDDQPQHF
.	.	TRBV7-9	CASSWSQFSEQFF
once	TRBD1	TRBV4-2	CASSQESGGRQPQHF
.	TRBD1	TRBV5-6	CASSLIPGGSYNEQFF
.	TRBD1	TRBV7-2	CASSTLTGGSNSPLHF
.	TRBD2	TRBV7-2	CASSHGLAGGLADTQYF
many	.	TRBV14	CASSVTDTQYF
.	.	TRBV5-6	CASSLGPDYQETQYF
.	.	TRBV20-1	CSASPPSGGGGKNIQYF
once	.	TRBV28	CASRTRGVSNQPQHF
.	.	TRBV10-2	CASSEAGYEQYF
medium-sized	TRBD1	TRBV3-1/TRBV3-2	CASSLTGGAGYTF
.	.	TRBV30	CAWSRRISGANVLTF
.	TRBD1	TRBV28	CASSRRTGVNGVAGNTIYF
.	TRBD1	TRBV4-2	CASSQDSRTGLAKNIQYF
.	.	TRBV7-8	CASSPRDKANNEQFF
.	.	TRBV5-8	CASSFETAGYTF
few	.	TRBV19	CASSIQVNTEAFF
.	TRBD1	TRBV7-2	CASSPNRGGEAFF